These T cell receptor beta chains were read from a single sample in a study of cytotoxic CD8 clonotypes in ibrutinib-treated CLL. Method: immunoSEQ multiplex PCR; TCRdb's copy keeps in-frame clones and lacks some. The repertoire includes roughly 40,000 clones, around 67% of them detected once, and 7% sits in the top ten. The sample here was PBMCs, taken at disease progression, from a patient treated with ibrutinib. The receptor set was obtained from a human donor with chronic lymphocytic leukemia. CDR3s include the opening cysteine and the closing phenylalanine or tryptophan. The D gene is left open where the match is weak. Not all rows give a size; the values are once, few, many and, for expanded clones, a class.

clone_size,v_call,j_call,d_call,cdr3_aa,cdr3_nt
NA,TRBV6-1,TRBJ1-5,TRBD1,CASTLSGQGHQPQHF,TGTGCCAGCACTCTATCGGGACAGGGACATCAGCCCCAGCATTTT
NA,TRBV7-9,TRBJ1-3,NA,CASSPRAPGNTIYF,TGTGCCAGCAGCCCCCGGGCACCTGGAAACACCATATATTTT
NA,TRBV28,TRBJ2-4,NA,CASLSGALAKNIQYF,TGTGCCAGCCTGAGTGGGGCACTAGCCAAAAACATTCAGTACTTC
NA,TRBV19,TRBJ2-1,NA,CASSYGRGGPSNEQFF,TGTGCCAGTAGTTACGGAAGGGGGGGCCCATCCAATGAGCAGTTCTTC
few,TRBV27,TRBJ2-7,TRBD2,CASSIQRERGEQYF,TGTGCCAGCAGTATCCAGCGGGAGCGGGGCGAGCAGTACTTC
NA,TRBV20-1,TRBJ2-3,NA,CSALRDTQYF,TGCAGTGCTTTAAGAGATACGCAGTATTTT
NA,TRBV30,TRBJ2-5,NA,CAWRSQETQYF,TGTGCCTGGAGAAGTCAAGAGACCCAGTACTTC
NA,TRBV27,TRBJ2-2,NA,CASSYNRDTGRGTGELFF,TGTGCCAGCAGTTACAACCGGGACACGGGGCGGGGCACCGGGGAGCTGTTTTTT
NA,TRBV27,TRBJ1-3,NA,CASSLGGFGNTIYF,TGTGCCAGCAGTTTAGGGGGTTTTGGAAACACCATATATTTT
NA,TRBV7-6,TRBJ2-7,NA,CASSLAGTYEQYF,TGTGCCAGCAGCTTAGCGGGGACCTACGAGCAGTACTTC
few,TRBV19,TRBJ1-1,NA,CASLGPLTENTEAFF,TGTGCCAGCCTCGGGCCCCTGACAGAGAACACTGAAGCTTTCTTT
NA,TRBV4-1,TRBJ1-3,TRBD1,CASSQEGNRDRAGNTIYF,TGCGCCAGCAGCCAAGAAGGAAACCGGGACAGGGCCGGAAACACCATATATTTT
NA,TRBV7-9,TRBJ2-2,NA,CASSLLLASGELFF,TGTGCCAGCAGCTTACTGCTAGCCTCCGGGGAGCTGTTTTTT
NA,TRBV29-1,TRBJ2-3,NA,CSVTSAGINTDTQYF,TGCAGCGTCACTTCAGCGGGTATAAACACAGATACGCAGTATTTT
few,TRBV4-1,TRBJ1-5,TRBD1,CASSPGDSMGPQHF,TGCGCCAGCAGCCCGGGGGACAGCATGGGGCCCCAGCATTTT
NA,TRBV5-1,TRBJ2-5,TRBD2,CASSVTGTSGPPTQETQYF,TGCGCCAGCAGCGTAACCGGGACTAGCGGGCCTCCCACACAAGAGACCCAGTACTTC
medium-sized,TRBV19,TRBJ1-2,TRBD1,CASRRPGQVNYGYTF,TGTGCCAGTAGGAGACCGGGACAGGTTAACTATGGCTACACCTTC
few,TRBV28,TRBJ2-7,NA,CASSLTQGSSYEQYF,TGTGCCAGCAGCCTTACCCAGGGGAGCTCCTACGAGCAGTACTTC
few,TRBV7-3,TRBJ2-1,TRBD2,CASSLHRQAGFNYNEQFF,TGTGCCAGCAGCTTACACCGCCAAGCGGGATTCAACTACAATGAGCAGTTCTTC
NA,TRBV4-1,TRBJ2-3,TRBD2,CASSQGSGRAGTDTQYF,TGCGCCAGCAGCCAAGGGAGCGGGAGGGCCGGCACAGATACGCAGTATTTT
once,TRBV9,TRBJ2-3,TRBD2,CASSLGTSGMDTQYF,TGTGCCAGCAGCCTCGGGACTAGCGGGATGGATACGCAGTATTTT
once,TRBV15,TRBJ2-3,TRBD2,CATSRDARRGGDTQYF,TGTGCCACCAGCAGAGACGCTAGGCGGGGGGGAGATACGCAGTATTTT
NA,TRBV5-4,TRBJ1-2,NA,CASSPGRGRVYGYTF,TGTGCCAGCAGCCCCGGGCGGGGCAGGGTCTATGGCTACACCTTC
NA,TRBV19,TRBJ2-7,TRBD2,CASSKGVGSGRPYEQYF,TGTGCCAGTAGTAAGGGGGTTGGTAGCGGGAGACCCTACGAGCAGTACTTC
NA,TRBV30,TRBJ1-5,TRBD1,CAWSGSGQFNQPQHF,TGTGCCTGGAGTGGCTCGGGACAGTTCAATCAGCCCCAGCATTTT
NA,TRBV25-1,TRBJ2-7,NA,CASSDRATYEQYF,TGTGCCAGCAGTGACAGGGCGACCTACGAGCAGTACTTC
NA,TRBV5-1,TRBJ2-3,NA,CASSSGPNLAQYF,TGCGCCAGCAGCTCTGGACCGAATCTTGCGCAGTATTTT
NA,TRBV27,TRBJ2-7,NA,CASSRTGVYEQYF,TGTGCCAGCAGTAGAACAGGAGTCTACGAGCAGTACTTC
once,TRBV2,TRBJ2-7,TRBD2,CASSERQSGSYEQYF,TGTGCCAGCAGTGAAAGGCAAAGCGGGAGCTACGAGCAGTACTTC
many,TRBV20-1,TRBJ2-5,NA,CSARQETQYF,TGCAGTGCCCGCCAAGAGACCCAGTACTTC
NA,TRBV5-6,TRBJ1-5,NA,CASSFYGQPQHF,TGTGCCAGCAGCTTTTATGGTCAGCCCCAGCATTTT
NA,TRBV29-1,TRBJ1-2,NA,CSVAGALAEGYTF,TGCAGCGTTGCGGGGGCGCTTGCTGAGGGCTACACCTTC
NA,TRBV27,TRBJ2-1,TRBD2,CASSFIAGSSYNEQFF,TGTGCCAGCAGTTTTATAGCGGGGAGCTCCTACAATGAGCAGTTCTTC
NA,TRBV7-2,TRBJ2-2,TRBD2,CASSLAPGGATGELFF,TGTGCCAGCAGCTTAGCCCCGGGAGGTGCCACCGGGGAGCTGTTTTTT
NA,TRBV5-5,TRBJ2-7,NA,CASSLGGSAGEQYF,TGTGCCAGCAGCTTGGGCGGGTCAGCGGGTGAGCAGTACTTC
NA,TRBV5-4,TRBJ2-6,NA,CASSRNVRGSGANVLTF,TGTGCCAGCAGCCGTAACGTACGGGGGAGCGGGGCCAACGTCCTGACTTTC
NA,TRBV9,TRBJ2-7,TRBD2,CASSLSSGSVEQYF,TGTGCCAGCAGCCTATCTAGCGGGAGTGTCGAGCAGTACTTC
NA,TRBV7-6,TRBJ2-6,TRBD2,CASSFPSGRGEYGANVLTF,TGTGCCAGCAGCTTCCCCTCCGGGCGGGGGGAGTATGGGGCCAACGTCCTGACTTTC
NA,TRBV18,TRBJ2-7,TRBD1,CASSPVTGASYEQYF,TGTGCCAGCTCACCTGTGACAGGGGCCTCCTACGAGCAGTACTTC
NA,TRBV5-1,TRBJ2-3,NA,CASSLEAKGTDTQYF,TGCGCCAGCAGCTTGGAAGCGAAAGGCACAGATACGCAGTATTTT
NA,TRBV2,TRBJ1-2,NA,CASGLNYGYTF,TGTGCCAGTGGACTCAACTATGGCTACACCTTC
few,TRBV25-1,TRBJ2-7,TRBD1,CASSEGQGSYEQYF,TGTGCCAGCAGTGAAGGACAGGGGTCCTACGAGCAGTACTTC
once,TRBV12-5,TRBJ1-2,NA,CASGLAPPPQLLFNYGYTF,TGTGCTAGTGGTTTGGCTCCCCCGCCACAGCTACTCTTTAACTATGGCTACACCTTC
NA,TRBV4-3,TRBJ2-3,TRBD1,CASSPGTGTNTQYF,TGCGCCAGCAGCCCCGGGACAGGGACAAATACGCAGTATTTT
once,TRBV9,TRBJ1-4,NA,CASSATGRDEKLFF,TGTGCCAGCAGCGCAACGGGGAGGGACGAAAAACTGTTTTTT
NA,TRBV6-1,TRBJ2-2,NA,CASSEPPGAGTGELFF,TGTGCCAGCAGTGAACCCCCAGGGGCGGGGACCGGGGAGCTGTTTTTT
few,TRBV11-2,TRBJ2-7,TRBD2,CASRTSGLWWEQYF,TGTGCCAGCAGAACTAGCGGGCTCTGGTGGGAGCAGTACTTC
few,TRBV29-1,TRBJ2-5,NA,CSVVKADVQETQYF,TGCAGCGTTGTTAAGGCCGATGTACAAGAGACCCAGTACTTC
NA,TRBV5-1,TRBJ2-7,TRBD2,CASSQGGTRSEQYF,TGCGCCAGCAGCCAAGGTGGGACTAGGAGCGAGCAGTACTTC
NA,TRBV30,TRBJ1-6,NA,CAWTLIDNSPLHF,TGTGCCTGGACTCTTATAGACAATTCACCCCTCCACTTT
NA,TRBV6-1,TRBJ1-1,NA,CANGPPGGTEAFF,TGTGCCAACGGCCCTCCGGGGGGGACTGAAGCTTTCTTT
NA,TRBV29-1,TRBJ1-1,NA,CSVEGQAGTEAFF,TGCAGCGTTGAAGGACAGGCGGGGACTGAAGCTTTCTTT
few,TRBV5-4,TRBJ2-3,TRBD1,CASSLTGDPDTQYF,TGTGCCAGCAGCTTGACAGGGGACCCAGATACGCAGTATTTT
NA,TRBV7-9,TRBJ1-2,TRBD1,CASYIGTAKKNYGYTF,TGTGCCAGCTACATAGGGACAGCCAAGAAGAACTATGGCTACACCTTC
NA,TRBV6-6,TRBJ2-6,NA,CASSYSGSGANVLTF,TGTGCCAGCAGCTACTCAGGGTCAGGGGCCAACGTCCTGACTTTC
NA,TRBV30,TRBJ1-5,NA,CAWSVNRVANSDQPQHF,TGTGCCTGGAGTGTTAATAGGGTGGCCAACAGCGACCAGCCCCAGCATTTT
NA,TRBV5-6,TRBJ2-7,NA,CASSFETGTGTYEQYF,TGTGCCAGCAGCTTCGAAACCGGGACCGGTACCTACGAGCAGTACTTC
NA,TRBV5-5,TRBJ2-1,NA,CASSLSGNEQFF,TGTGCCAGCAGCTTGTCGGGGAATGAGCAGTTCTTC